Listed below are T cell receptor beta chains from one sample, sequenced in a study of Tregs in tolerant kidney transplant recipients. Their antigens remain unidentified. Libraries were prepared by immunoSEQ multiplex PCR; TCRdb keeps only in-frame clonotypes and omits some of them. Of under 45,000 clones listed, about 95% were seen once; the top ten hold 0.37%. Material: Tregs from blood cultured with allogeneic cells. The receptors shown here come from a human donor in good health. The CDR3 runs from the conserved cysteine through the conserved F or W.

j_call: TRBJ2-1
v_call: TRBV27
cdr3_aa: CASREPGLAYNEQFF

j_call: TRBJ1-1
v_call: TRBV11-3
cdr3_aa: CASRSGQQEAFF

j_call: TRBJ1-5
v_call: TRBV6-5
cdr3_aa: CASRSPNQPQHF

j_call: TRBJ2-1
v_call: TRBV11-2
cdr3_aa: CASSILAGPYNEQFF

j_call: TRBJ1-1
v_call: TRBV9
cdr3_aa: CASSPRDRVTEAFF

j_call: TRBJ1-1
v_call: TRBV2
cdr3_aa: CASSVWVEAFF

j_call: TRBJ1-6
v_call: TRBV7-9
cdr3_aa: CASSPPGTGNSPLHF

j_call: TRBJ1-3
v_call: TRBV6-6
cdr3_aa: CASSYPGGDTIYF

j_call: TRBJ2-5
v_call: TRBV5-1
cdr3_aa: CASSPGTAPQETQYF

j_call: TRBJ2-1
v_call: TRBV19
cdr3_aa: CASSPQRGSGYNEQFF

j_call: TRBJ1-2
v_call: TRBV28
cdr3_aa: CASALPLNGYTF

j_call: TRBJ1-2
v_call: TRBV18
cdr3_aa: CASSPFTGTGATHYGYTF

j_call: TRBJ1-1
v_call: TRBV7-9
cdr3_aa: CASSLNPPRIGEAFF

j_call: TRBJ1-1
v_call: TRBV18
cdr3_aa: CASSHGTDEAFF

j_call: TRBJ1-5
v_call: TRBV25-1
cdr3_aa: CASSGQGALSQPQHF

j_call: TRBJ1-2
v_call: TRBV15
cdr3_aa: CATSLQGYGYTF

j_call: TRBJ1-2
v_call: TRBV15
cdr3_aa: CATSRLQTGVSGYTF

j_call: TRBJ1-1
v_call: TRBV6-4
cdr3_aa: CASSTGDSRGTEAFF

j_call: TRBJ2-7
v_call: TRBV27
cdr3_aa: CASSPGQGFYEQYF

j_call: TRBJ2-7
v_call: TRBV18
cdr3_aa: CASSPWGGRSYEQYF

j_call: TRBJ1-5
v_call: TRBV6-5
cdr3_aa: CASSQQGPQHF

j_call: TRBJ2-5
v_call: TRBV27
cdr3_aa: CASSLAGSGETQYF

j_call: TRBJ2-2
v_call: TRBV11-2
cdr3_aa: CASSLVVLNTGELFF

j_call: TRBJ2-2
v_call: TRBV7-2
cdr3_aa: CASSLTLVANTGELFF

j_call: TRBJ2-1
v_call: TRBV5-1
cdr3_aa: CASSLGLVNEQFF

j_call: TRBJ2-7
v_call: TRBV11-2
cdr3_aa: CAYGRTRNSYEQYF

j_call: TRBJ2-7
v_call: TRBV5-8
cdr3_aa: CASSLSIGRTYEQYF

j_call: TRBJ1-4
v_call: TRBV10-1
cdr3_aa: CACNLDPPDRLFF

j_call: TRBJ1-1
v_call: TRBV14
cdr3_aa: CASSQERMNTEAFF

j_call: TRBJ1-1
v_call: TRBV7-8
cdr3_aa: CASSLVAGPTEAFF

j_call: TRBJ2-5
v_call: TRBV5-1
cdr3_aa: CASSPSGRATETQYF

j_call: TRBJ1-2
v_call: TRBV7-9
cdr3_aa: CASSLPYGYTF

j_call: TRBJ2-3
v_call: TRBV5-1
cdr3_aa: CASSRSGGSTDTQYF

j_call: TRBJ2-6
v_call: TRBV29-1
cdr3_aa: CSASAAPPKASGANVLTF

j_call: TRBJ2-2
v_call: TRBV29-1
cdr3_aa: CSVVASATVNTGELFF

j_call: TRBJ2-7
v_call: TRBV14
cdr3_aa: CASSQVAGILSREQYF